Listed below are T cell receptor beta chains from one sample, sequenced in a study of T-cell reconstitution after alpha-beta-depleted transplantation in children. TCRdb re-analysed the PCR reads in MiXCR, keeping a single row per CDR3 protein. The sample has a few hundred thousand distinct CDR3 sequences, 27% seen once. Source: PBMCs, taken before TCRalphabeta/CD19-depleted stem cell transplant. The receptors were gathered from a boy in the first two years of life with Wiskott-Aldrich syndrome, due to receive a stem cell transplant. Each CDR3 is given with its conserved first and last residue. Each record gives: J gene, clone size, V gene, CDR3 protein. Some rows have no size entry. The others give once, few or many, or a class for an expanded clone.

>TRBJ2-1|NA|TRBV5-1
CASSLNQGDYNEQFF
>TRBJ2-1|NA|TRBV12-3/TRBV12-4
CASSLKGYNEQFF
>TRBJ2-7|few|TRBV7-3
CASSTGLENYEQYF
>TRBJ2-3|few|TRBV5-1
CASLTGTDNPGTDTQYF
>TRBJ2-1|NA|TRBV4-1
CASSQRTGIDEQFF
>TRBJ2-3|few|TRBV5-1
CASSLVDSDTDTQYF
>TRBJ2-1|NA|TRBV5-1
CASSWGGVSDEQFF
>TRBJ2-7|NA|TRBV28
CASSGTGTIYDQYF
>TRBJ2-7|few|TRBV5-1
CASSPGQGNYRNEQYF
>TRBJ2-7|few|TRBV11-2
CASSSWGRSSYEQYF
>TRBJ2-3|NA|TRBV3-1
CASSQQGTTDTQYF
>TRBJ2-1|few|TRBV29-1
CSVEGRIYNEQFF
>TRBJ1-1|many|TRBV20-1
CSARRTNTEAFF
>TRBJ2-5|NA|TRBV18
CASSLLASGTSTQETQYF
>TRBJ2-1|few|TRBV2
CASSTPSQGASNEQFF
>TRBJ2-5|NA|TRBV5-5
CASSLGGAGRTQYF
>TRBJ2-7|few|TRBV4-1
CASSHGDSYEQYF
>TRBJ2-1|NA|TRBV5-1
CASSLLPVEDEQFF